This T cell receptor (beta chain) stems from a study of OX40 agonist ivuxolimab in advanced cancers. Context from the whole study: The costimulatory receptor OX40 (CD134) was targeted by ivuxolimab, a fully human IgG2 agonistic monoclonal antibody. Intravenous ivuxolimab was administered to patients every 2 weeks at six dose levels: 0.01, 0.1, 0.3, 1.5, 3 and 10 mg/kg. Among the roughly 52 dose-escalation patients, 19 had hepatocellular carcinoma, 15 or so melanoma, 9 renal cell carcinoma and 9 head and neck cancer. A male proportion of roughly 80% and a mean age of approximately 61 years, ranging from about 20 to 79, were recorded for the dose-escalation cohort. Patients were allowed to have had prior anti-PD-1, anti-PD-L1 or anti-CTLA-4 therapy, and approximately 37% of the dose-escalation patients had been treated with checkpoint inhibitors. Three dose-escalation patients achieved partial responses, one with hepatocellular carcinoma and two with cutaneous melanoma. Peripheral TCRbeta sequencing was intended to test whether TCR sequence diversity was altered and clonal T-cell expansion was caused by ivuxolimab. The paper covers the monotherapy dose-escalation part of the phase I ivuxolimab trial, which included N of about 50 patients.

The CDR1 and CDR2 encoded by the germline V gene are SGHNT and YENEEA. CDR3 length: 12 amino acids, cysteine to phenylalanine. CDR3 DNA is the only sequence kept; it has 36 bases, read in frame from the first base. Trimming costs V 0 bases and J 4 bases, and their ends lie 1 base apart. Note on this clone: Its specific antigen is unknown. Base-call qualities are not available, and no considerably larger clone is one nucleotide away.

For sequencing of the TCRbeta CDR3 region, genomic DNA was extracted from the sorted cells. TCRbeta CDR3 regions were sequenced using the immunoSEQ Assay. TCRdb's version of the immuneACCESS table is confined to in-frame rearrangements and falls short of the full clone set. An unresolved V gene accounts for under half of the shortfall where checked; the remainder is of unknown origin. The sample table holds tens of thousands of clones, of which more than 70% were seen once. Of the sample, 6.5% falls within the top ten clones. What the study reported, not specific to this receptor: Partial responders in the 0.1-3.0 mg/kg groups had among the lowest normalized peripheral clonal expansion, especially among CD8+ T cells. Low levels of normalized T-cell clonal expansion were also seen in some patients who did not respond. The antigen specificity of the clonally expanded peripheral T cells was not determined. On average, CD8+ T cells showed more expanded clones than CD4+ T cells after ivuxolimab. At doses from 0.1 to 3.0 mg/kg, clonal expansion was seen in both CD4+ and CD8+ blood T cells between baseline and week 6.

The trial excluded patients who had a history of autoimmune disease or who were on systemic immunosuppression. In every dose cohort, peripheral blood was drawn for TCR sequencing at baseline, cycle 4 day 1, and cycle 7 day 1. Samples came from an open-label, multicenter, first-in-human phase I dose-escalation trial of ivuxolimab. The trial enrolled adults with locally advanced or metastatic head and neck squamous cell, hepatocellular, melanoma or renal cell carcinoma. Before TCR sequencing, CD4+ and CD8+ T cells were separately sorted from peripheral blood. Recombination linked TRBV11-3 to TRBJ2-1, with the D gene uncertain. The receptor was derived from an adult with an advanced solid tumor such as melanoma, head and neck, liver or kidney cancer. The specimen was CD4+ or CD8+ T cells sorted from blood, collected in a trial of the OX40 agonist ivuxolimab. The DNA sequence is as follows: TGTGCCAGCAGCTTAGAATACAATGAGCAGTTCTTC. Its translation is CASSLEYNEQFF.